The next 24 T cell receptor beta chains were all read from a single sample in a study of human T cells and chemical hapten exposure. TCRdb passed the RACE reads through MiXCR, listing each CDR3 protein once. The data hold approximately 80,000 distinct CDR3 sequences, with around 15% observed a single time. Time point here: pre-sensitization, week 0. Stated treatment: therapeutic diphenylcyclopropenone sensitization with weekly scalp DPC. The specimen comprised whole blood, sampled in connection with sensitization to the hapten diphenylcyclopropenone (DPC). The receptor set was obtained from a woman between 50 and 59 years old with alopecia areata. Some clones in this sample may be carry-over from other donors' samples.

This chain joins TRBV12-3 or TRBV12-4 and TRBJ2-2; no reliable D call. With 5 bases removed from V and 5 bases from J, the gap between germline ends came to 18 bases. The CDR3 extends over 16 amino acids. The DNA for the CDR3 is TGTGCCAGCAGTCCCGGCCGCAAGGGCAGAACCGGGGAGCTGTTTTTT. This codes for CASSPGRKGRTGELFF.

The chain uses TRBV29-1 and TRBJ1-1; D uncertain. V was pared by 5 bases and J by 0 bases, with 10 bases between. Germline V gene lookup returns CDR1 SQVTM and CDR2 ANQGSEA. The CDR3 is made up of 13 amino acids. CDR3 sequence (DNA): TGCAGCGTTTCCGGACTTCTGAACACTGAAGCTTTCTTT. It specifies CSVSGLLNTEAFF.

The chain is built from TRBV5-8 and TRBJ2-2; D call uncertain. V lost 4 bases to trimming and J lost 4 bases, with 17 bases between them. Germline CDR1 SGHTS, CDR2 YDEGEE. This CDR3 spans 16 amino acids. CDR3 sequence: CASSPDLRPVTGELFF. In nucleotides, the CDR3 is TGTGCCAGCAGCCCGGACCTTCGGCCCGTCACCGGGGAGCTGTTTTTT.

This clonotype was recorded a few times. The J gene is TRBJ2-1, the V gene TRBV10-1, with 13 bases aligning to TRBD2. The V and J ends lost 10 bases and 8 bases, in that order; junction bases with no gene match: 5. The CDR3 is made up of 13 amino acids. CDR1 and CDR2 from the germline V gene are WNHNN and SYGVQD (reference sequence). The CDR3 is CATGTSGTYEQFF. Here the CDR3 DNA reads TGCGCCACCGGGACTAGCGGGACCTATGAGCAGTTCTTC.

This clonotype has a handful of counts. This chain joins TRBV7-9 and TRBJ1-4; D uncertain. Trimming left V 4 bases short and J 8 bases short, with 8 bases between. The CDR3 contains 12 residues. The germline V gene encodes CDR1 SEHNR and CDR2 FQNEAQ (reference sequence). CDR3 DNA: TGTGCCAGCAGCTCGAGCGAGGAAAAACTGTTTTTT. Translating gives CASSSSEEKLFF.

The gene calls are TRBV11-2 and TRBJ2-7; TRBD2 matches 12 bases. The germline V gene encodes CDR1 SGHAT and CDR2 FQNNGV. The CDR3 contains 19 residues. With V trimmed by 5 bases and J by 0 bases, 14 bases remained unmatched. The CDR3 loop reads CASSPRGTSGQLGSYEQYF. CDR3 DNA: TGTGCCAGCAGCCCTCGGGGGACTAGCGGGCAGCTCGGCTCCTACGAGCAGTACTTC. Supplemented by reference TRBV11-2 and TRBJ2-7, the full variable domain reads EAGVAQSPRYKIIEKRQSVAFWCNPISGHATLYWYQQILGQGPKLLIQFQNNGVVDDSQLPKDRFSAERLKGVDSTLKIQPAKLEDSAVYLCASSPRGTSGQLGSYEQYFGPGTRLTVT.

This clonotype was recorded a few times. The J gene is TRBJ1-1, the V gene TRBV12-3 or TRBV12-4; the D gene is possibly TRBD1 (5 bases). The CDR3 has 14 residues. The V and J ends lost 10 bases and 1 base respectively, with 16 bases between them. In DNA, the CDR3 is TGTGCCACCAATCCGGGACCGCCGAACACTGAAGCTTTCTTT. Its protein product is CATNPGPPNTEAFF.

CDR3 sequence reads: CASDRTGNFGAETQYF. For the CDR3, the DNA is TGTGCCAGCGACCGGACAGGGAACTTTGGTGCGGAGACCCAGTACTTC. The V and J genes are TRBV9 and TRBJ2-5; 8 bases map to TRBD1. Germline CDR1 SGDLS, CDR2 YYNGEE. V gave up 7 bases and J gave up 5 bases; unmatched junction bases: 16. This CDR3 is built from 16 residues.

This clonotype was detected ten times or more. The chain combines TRBV29-1 with TRBJ2-7; the D gene is possibly TRBD1 (6 bases). The V end was cut by 7 bases, the J end by 5 bases, with 15 bases between. The germline CDR1 and CDR2 sequences are SQVTM and ANQGSEA. This CDR3 is 12 amino acids long. CDR3 coding DNA: TGCAGCGCCTCCACAGGGACCCACGAGCAGTACTTC. As protein: CSASTGTHEQYF.

This sequence joins TRBV7-9 and TRBJ2-1; 8 nucleotides agree with TRBD2. Per germline, CDR1 SEHNR and CDR2 FQNEAQ (reference sequence). There are 11 residues in the CDR3. Trimming took 10 bases from V and 10 from J; bases not matched to a gene: 6. CDR3 in DNA: TGTGCCATGGTCGGGGGGGCCGAGCAGTTCTTC. Residues: CAMVGGAEQFF.

This clonotype has only a few counts. The CDR3 is CASSLLTSGNYYEQYF. The DNA of the CDR3 is TGTGCCAGCAGCTTGTTGACTAGCGGGAATTATTACGAGCAGTACTTC. The chain carries TRBV5-6 and TRBJ2-7, with TRBD2 identical over 11 bases. V lost 1 base to trimming and J lost 4 bases; unmatched junction nucleotides: 7. Germline V CDR1 and CDR2: SGHDT, YYEEEE. The CDR3 loop spans 16 amino acids.

The rearrangement links TRBV3-1 to TRBJ2-2, with 8 bases matching TRBD2. J lost 5 bases, V lost 4 bases, and 6 bases had no gene match. The CDR3 has 15 residues. Per the germline V gene, CDR1 is LGHDT and CDR2 is YNNKEL (reference sequence). CDR3 protein: CASSLTSVTTGELFF. CDR3 DNA sequence: TGTGCCAGCAGCCTGACTAGCGTAACGACCGGGGAGCTGTTTTTT.

This clonotype was detected only a few times. This rearrangement joins TRBV18 to TRBJ1-1; D call uncertain. V shed 1 base and J shed 1 base, with 10 bases lying between them. The CDR3 has 15 amino acids. Germline CDR1 and CDR2: KGHSH and LQKENI. The CDR3 protein is CASSPQAGSNTEAFF. Here the CDR3 DNA reads TGTGCCAGCTCACCACAGGCAGGTTCGAACACTGAAGCTTTCTTT.

In its sample, this clonotype was seen a few times. The chain has TRBV19 and TRBJ2-3; the D gene is possibly TRBD2 (5 bases). V was clipped by 9 bases and J by 4 bases, with 17 bases between them. This CDR3 has 14 residues. Germline assignment: CDR1 LNHDA and CDR2 SQIVND (reference sequence). CDR3 sequence: CASRSEGVPDTQYF. CDR3 DNA sequence: TGTGCCAGCCGGTCTGAGGGAGTACCAGATACGCAGTATTTT.

This clonotype has just a few counts. V gene TRBV14 combines with J gene TRBJ2-1; D unresolved. Germline V gene sequence: CDR1 SGHDN, CDR2 FVKESK. V shed 4 bases and J shed 4 bases, with 14 bases lying between them. The CDR3 sequence is 15 residues long. CDR3 residues: CASSPKLRLYNEQFF. CDR3 in DNA: TGTGCCAGCAGCCCCAAGTTAAGATTGTACAATGAGCAGTTCTTC.

V usage is TRBV2 and J usage is TRBJ2-2; TRBD2 matches at 8 bases. The V segment lost 6 bases and the J segment 0 bases; nucleotides outside the gene matches: 3. The CDR3 covers 15 residues. Germline lookup yields CDR1 SNHLY and CDR2 FYNNEI. CDR3 region: CASRELAANTGELFF. The CDR3 coding sequence is TGTGCCAGCAGGGAACTAGCGGCGAACACCGGGGAGCTGTTTTTT.

The chain uses TRBV29-1 and TRBJ1-1; D unclear. V was cut by 4 bases and J by 5 bases, with 14 bases left in between. The CDR3 spans 13 residues. Germline V gene data show CDR1 as SQVTM and CDR2 as ANQGSEA. The CDR3 region has the DNA TGCAGCGTTGTTGAGGGATGGGGAACTGAAGCTTTCTTT. Its protein is CSVVEGWGTEAFF. Full variable domain (rest looked up from reference TRBV29-1 and TRBJ1-1): SAVISQKPSRDICQRGTSLTIQCQVDSQVTMMFWYRQQPGQSLTLIATANQGSEATYESGFVIDKFPISRPNLTFSTLTVSNMSPEDSSIYLCSVVEGWGTEAFFGQGTRLTVV.

This clonotype has only a few counts. The chain joins TRBV9 to TRBJ2-7; 8 bases align to TRBD1. V was clipped by 4 bases and J by 0 bases; unmatched bases: 9. Germline CDR1 is SGDLS and CDR2 is YYNGEE. CDR3 size: 16 residues. DNA for the CDR3: TGTGCCAGCAGCCCCCGGACAGGGACGGGCTCCTACGAGCAGTACTTC. Its protein is CASSPRTGTGSYEQYF.

This clonotype turned up a few times. The J gene is TRBJ1-1, the V gene TRBV20-1, with 7 bases aligning to TRBD1. The length of the CDR3 is 13 residues. Germline V gives CDR1 DFQATT, CDR2 SNEGSKA (reference sequence). V gave up 3 bases and J gave up 4 bases; unmatched junction bases: 5. CDR3 sequence: CSARKGAVTEAFF. CDR3 bases: TGCAGTGCTAGGAAGGGGGCGGTCACTGAAGCTTTCTTT.

This clonotype was seen more than once but under ten times. The V gene is TRBV3-1, the J gene TRBJ1-6; D is perhaps TRBD1 (6 bases). Germline V gives CDR1 LGHDT, CDR2 YNNKEL (reference sequence). This CDR3 is built from 13 residues. Trimming stripped 11 bases from V and 4 bases from J, with 12 bases between. CDR3 sequence reads: CAVRQAYNSPLHF. CDR3 sequence (DNA): TGTGCCGTACGACAGGCATATAATTCACCCCTCCACTTT.

This clonotype was found many times. The chain carries TRBV20-1 and TRBJ2-1, with D possibly TRBD2 on 6 matching bases. Germline V CDR1 and CDR2: DFQATT, SNEGSKA (reference sequence). The V end was cut by 4 bases, the J end by 3 bases, with 13 bases between. There are 14 residues in the CDR3. The CDR3 region has the DNA TGCAGTGCTAAGGTCACTAGCCGCTACAATGAGCAGTTCTTC. Translated, it gives CSAKVTSRYNEQFF.

The genes are TRBV11-2 and TRBJ1-2; no definite D call. V lost 1 base and J 2 bases, leaving 8 bases between the germline ends. CDR3 size: 14 residues. Germline V gives CDR1 SGHAT, CDR2 FQNNGV. For the CDR3, the DNA is TGTGCCAGCAGCTTAGGTTGGGCGAACTATGGCTACACCTTC. Its protein product is CASSLGWANYGYTF.

The chain's CDR3 is CASSSTSGVFDSPLHF. In DNA, the CDR3 is TGTGCCAGCTCATCTACATCAGGGGTCTTCGATTCACCCCTCCACTTT. This chain uses TRBV18 with TRBJ1-6; TRBD1 might be the D (6 bases). CDR3 length: 16 residues. Germline CDR1 and CDR2: KGHSH and LQKENI. The germline V and J ends were trimmed by 5 bases and 8 bases, with 19 bases remaining between them.

This clonotype was seen many times. The chain has TRBV11-2 and TRBJ2-3, with D tentatively TRBD2 (5 bases). The CDR3 loop spans 13 amino acids. Germline V gene sequence: CDR1 SGHAT, CDR2 FQNNGV. Trimming left V 3 bases short and J 8 bases short, with 12 bases between. The CDR3 DNA reads as TGTGCCAGCAGCTTGGCCCGGAGCGGTACGCAGTATTTT. It yields the protein CASSLARSGTQYF.